This record covers a single T cell receptor (beta chain). This record belongs to a study of blood T cell repertoires in COVID-19. About the study: The analysed material was cDNA or gDNA that came from T cells, B-cell-depleted T cells, or PBMCs.

This CDR3 is built from 13 residues. The V end lost 4 bases, the J end lost 7 bases, and 10 bases lay between the germline ends. Germline V gene data show CDR1 as SGHVS and CDR2 as FQNEAQ. Assay used: immunoSEQ multiplex PCR; TCRdb lists only in-frame clones, some missing. The sample lists a few hundred thousand clones; roughly 88% were seen once. Each participant's cohort was designated according to participant-reported clinical history. This clonotype was obtained from a woman aged 45 to 65 who had recovered from COVID-19. Specimen: PBMCs or T cells enriched from blood (not recorded which). The J gene is TRBJ2-2, the V gene TRBV7-8; weak D call: TRBD1 (6 bases). As DNA, the CDR3 is TGTGCCAGCAGCTCATGGACAGTCGGGGAGCTGTTTTTT. It is translated as CASSSWTVGELFF.